This TCR beta chain was retrieved from a study of shared clonotypes between healthy human individuals. Per the germline V gene, CDR1 is GTSNPN and CDR2 is SVGIG (reference sequence). V shed 5 bases and J 3 bases; nucleotides not matched to a gene: 3. The CDR3 loop spans 12 amino acids. Genomic DNA from each subset was divided evenly over several immunoSEQ plates. Sequencing was performed with immunoSEQ multiplex PCR; in TCRdb, only in-frame clones are kept and a portion is missing. The sample includes about 460,000 clones, roughly 80% of them seen just once. The chain links TRBV30 to TRBJ1-2; TRBD1 aligns across 7 bases. The receptor was derived from a woman aged 40 to 55 in good health. Some clones in this sample may be carry-over from other donors' samples. Source material: PBMCs. DNA for the CDR3: TGTGCCTGGGGACAGGCGGACTATGGCTACACCTTC. This codes for CAWGQADYGYTF.